One T cell receptor beta chain is described in this entry. The antigen is not known. Here the CDR3 omits its conserved ending phenylalanine or tryptophan, so a read error is the likely source. This sample was taken from a study of tumor and adjacent non-tumor tissue in lung cancer. Study-level information: The patients, around 9 men and 5 women, were about 30 to 76 with stage I to III disease.

RNA was extracted from bulk tissue without any cell sorting. Newly diagnosed lung cancer patients had thoracic surgery in China, August–late 2014, without prior chemotherapy. TCRbeta libraries were built with three rounds of nested PCR, modified from ARM-PCR. In TCRdb, the multiplex PCR reads were re-called with MiXCR into one record per CDR3 protein. The sample records roughly 200,000 distinct CDR3 sequences, approximately 74% being singletons. Germline CDR1 MNHEY, CDR2 SVGEGT. This CDR3 is 15 amino acids long. V trimming: 7 bases; J trimming: 3 bases; junction bases outside the gene matches: 12. Whole-study findings and limits: Compared with tumor, normal lung showed significantly lower TCR diversity.

This chain uses TRBV6-2 or TRBV6-3 with TRBJ2-7, with 7 bases identical to TRBD1. The TCR was taken from a man in his 60s with non-small cell lung cancer. Source material: lung tumor tissue. CDR3 region: CASKTGTVGFYEQYL. The CDR3 nucleotides read TGTGCCAGCAAGACCGGGACAGTTGGGTTCTACGAGCAGTACCTC.